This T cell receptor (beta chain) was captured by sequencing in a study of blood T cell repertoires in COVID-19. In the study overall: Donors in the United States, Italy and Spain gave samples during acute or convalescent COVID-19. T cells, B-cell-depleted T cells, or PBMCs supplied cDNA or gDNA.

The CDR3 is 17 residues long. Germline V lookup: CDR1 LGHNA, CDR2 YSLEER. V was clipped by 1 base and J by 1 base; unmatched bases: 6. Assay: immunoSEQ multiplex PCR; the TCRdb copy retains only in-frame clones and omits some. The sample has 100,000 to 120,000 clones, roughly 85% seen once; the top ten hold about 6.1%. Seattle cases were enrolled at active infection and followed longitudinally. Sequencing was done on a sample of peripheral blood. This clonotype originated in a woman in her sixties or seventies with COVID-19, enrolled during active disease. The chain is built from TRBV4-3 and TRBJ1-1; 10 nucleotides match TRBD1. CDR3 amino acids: CASSQVDRGRGNTEAFF. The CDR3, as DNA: TGCGCCAGCAGCCAAGTCGACAGGGGGCGCGGGAACACTGAAGCTTTCTTT.